The next 17 T cell receptor beta chains were all read from a single sample in a study of T cells after yellow fever vaccination. TCRdb itself ran the 5' RACE reads through MiXCR, one entry per CDR3 protein. The sample includes 450,000 to 550,000 distinct CDR3 sequences, about a fifth seen only once; the top ten take approximately 15%. This specimen was PBMCs, taken less than 25 days after the first yellow fever vaccination. The receptor source for this set is a man younger than 30 who received the YFV17D yellow fever vaccine.

The chain joins TRBV7-2 to TRBJ2-7; D is unclear. V was cut by 5 bases and J by 9 bases, with 23 bases left in between. This CDR3 contains 15 residues. The germline V gene encodes CDR1 SGHTA and CDR2 FQGNSA. The CDR3 DNA is TGTGCCAGCAGCACCCCGGACCGGCCTGGATTGGGGCAGTACTTC. It is translated as CASSTPDRPGLGQYF.

This clonotype was detected a few times. The chain carries TRBV7-3 and TRBJ1-1; D is perhaps TRBD1 (5 bases). This CDR3 contains 16 residues. V was clipped by 1 base and J by 5 bases, with 17 bases between them. Germline V lookup: CDR1 SGHTA, CDR2 FQGTGA. The CDR3 region is CASSLNGARVGTEAFF. CDR3 coding DNA: TGTGCCAGCAGCTTAAATGGGGCCAGGGTCGGAACTGAAGCTTTCTTT.

This sequence joins TRBV28 and TRBJ2-4; D is unresolved. Trimming took 6 bases from V and 0 from J, leaving 24 bases between them. The CDR3 covers 19 residues. Per the germline V gene, CDR1 is MDHEN and CDR2 is SYDVKM. The CDR3 nucleotides read TGTGCCAGCAGCTGGAGCTCAGCTCGAGCAGTACTAGCCAAAAACATTCAGTACTTC. Translation gives CASSWSSARAVLAKNIQYF.

A few counts support this clonotype. J is TRBJ2-1 and V is TRBV7-2; the match to TRBD1 covers 7 bases. Germline CDR1 and CDR2: SGHTA and FQGNSA. This CDR3 contains 16 residues. V lost 4 bases to trimming and J lost 4 bases; unmatched junction nucleotides: 10. The CDR3 reads CASSSDPGTVYNEQFF. The CDR3 coding sequence is TGTGCCAGCAGCTCCGATCCCGGGACAGTGTACAATGAGCAGTTCTTC.

The chain carries TRBV4-2 and TRBJ2-5; no definite D call. The CDR3 spans 18 residues. Trimming removed 1 base from V and 2 bases from J, with 20 bases in between. Germline CDR1 LGHNA, CDR2 YNFKEQ. CDR3 protein: CASSQVPGRNARQETQYF. CDR3 coding DNA: TGTGCCAGCAGCCAAGTTCCGGGCAGGAACGCCCGTCAAGAGACCCAGTACTTC.

The rearrangement links TRBV7-2 to TRBJ1-2; D is unclear. The length of the CDR3 is 13 residues. CDR1 is SGHTA, CDR2 FQGNSA, per germline. V lost 3 bases and J 3 bases, leaving 8 bases between the germline ends. In DNA form, the CDR3 reads TGTGCCAGCAGCTTGGAGGTCCACTATGGCTACACCTTC. It encodes CASSLEVHYGYTF.

This clonotype turned up a few times. The chain employs TRBV6-2 or TRBV6-3 and TRBJ2-7; 8 nucleotides match TRBD1. The J segment lost 5 bases and the V segment lost 6 bases, leaving 6 bases of the junction unmatched. The CDR3 consists of 13 residues. CDR1 is MNHEY, CDR2 SVGEGT, per germline. Here the CDR3 reads CASRMAGGDEQYV. The DNA for the CDR3 is TGTGCCAGCAGGATGGCAGGGGGCGACGAGCAGTACGTC.

This clonotype was seen a handful of times. This chain connects TRBV6-5 to TRBJ1-2, with D perhaps matching TRBD1 (6 bases). The V end lost 0 bases, the J end lost 4 bases, and 15 bases lay between the germline ends. CDR1 is MNHEY, CDR2 SVGAGI, per germline. The length of the CDR3 is 16 residues. The CDR3 spells CASSYSITGFVYGYTF. In DNA form, the CDR3 reads TGTGCCAGCAGTTACTCGATAACAGGGTTTGTCTATGGCTACACCTTC.

The J gene is TRBJ2-2, the V gene TRBV7-9; maybe TRBD2 (5 bases). Germline-derived CDR1 and CDR2 are SEHNR and FQNEAQ (reference sequence). Deletions cut 6 bases from V and 2 bases from J, with 16 bases between. The CDR3 runs 16 residues. In DNA, the CDR3 is TGTGCCAGCAGAAACCCGGCTGGAGGAAACACCGGGGAGCTGTTTTTT. Its protein product is CASRNPAGGNTGELFF.

The chain uses TRBV5-1 and TRBJ2-3; tentatively, D is TRBD2 (5 bases). This CDR3 region has 13 residues. Germline values: CDR1 SGHRS, CDR2 YFSETQ. V was clipped by 6 bases and J by 1 base, with 9 bases between them. The CDR3 loop reads CASKDGGTDTQYF. Written as DNA, the CDR3 is TGCGCCAGCAAGGACGGGGGCACAGATACGCAGTATTTT.

As concerns this clonotype: The junction shows a germline mismatch at one end, possibly a read error. V is TRBV2 and J is TRBJ2-2; 7 bases agree with TRBD1. Per the germline V gene, CDR1 is SNHLY and CDR2 is FYNNEI. The CDR3 is 15 residues long. CDR3 protein: CASSDLRQPDRDLFF. The CDR3 DNA follows: TGTGCCAGCAGTGATCTCAGGCAGCCCGACAGGGACCTGTTTTTT.

This clonotype was counted between two and nine times. This rearrangement joins TRBV11-2 to TRBJ2-2, with 7 bases aligning to TRBD2. The V and J ends lost 2 bases and 4 bases, in that order; junction bases with no gene match: 13. CDR3 length equals 18 residues. CDR1 is SGHAT and CDR2 is FQNNGV in the germline V gene. Here the CDR3 DNA reads TGTGCCAGCAGCTTATTCTCCAGTGTGGGGGGGTCCACCGGGGAGCTGTTTTTT. Translating gives CASSLFSSVGGSTGELFF.

This chain uses TRBV5-1 with TRBJ2-1, with 14 nucleotides matching TRBD2. The CDR3 spans 17 residues. Trimming took 4 bases from V and 12 from J; bases not matched to a gene: 15. CDR1 is SGHRS, CDR2 YFSETQ, per germline. The CDR3, as DNA: TGCGCCAGCAGCGGAGGGACTAGCGGGGGTGCTTTTGGCGGGCAGTTCTTC. The encoded protein is CASSGGTSGGAFGGQFF.

The J gene is TRBJ1-2, the V gene TRBV29-1; D unresolved. Between the trimmed V and J ends, which lost 0 bases and 0 bases, there was a span of 14 bases. Germline V gives CDR1 SQVTM, CDR2 ANQGSEA. This CDR3 is 16 amino acids long. Here the CDR3 reads CSVEDPRRIANYGYTF. The CDR3 region has the DNA TGCAGCGTTGAAGATCCTCGGCGGATAGCTAACTATGGCTACACCTTC.

This clonotype came up many times. The CDR3 DNA is TGTGCCAGCAGCTTTGGGACAGGGGGGACCATATATTTT. Protein: CASSFGTGGTIYF. The genes are TRBV7-2 and TRBJ1-3, with 11 bases lining up with TRBD1. V shed 3 bases, J shed 10 bases, and the junction held 2 bases outside the gene matches. The CDR3 contains 13 residues. Germline-derived CDR1 and CDR2 are SGHTA and FQGNSA. The full variable domain, completed using reference TRBV7-2 and TRBJ1-3, is GAGVSQSPSNKVTEKGKDVELRCDPISGHTALYWYRQSLGQGLEFLIYFQGNSAPDKSGLPSDRFSAERTGGSVSTLTIQRTQQEDSAVYLCASSFGTGGTIYFGEGSWLTVV.

The CDR3 loop is CASSLYGGTYEQYF. In DNA form, the CDR3 reads TGTGCCAGCAGCTTATACGGGGGAACCTACGAGCAGTACTTC. The chain uses TRBV7-3 and TRBJ2-7, with a tentative D call TRBD2 (6 bases). Deletions cut 2 bases from V and 2 bases from J, with 10 bases between. The CDR3 sequence is 14 residues long. CDR1 is SGHTA, CDR2 FQGTGA, per germline.

This clonotype was seen once. This chain's CDR3 is CSADKVPSQDTQYF. The CDR3, as DNA: TGCAGTGCTGACAAGGTCCCTAGCCAGGATACGCAGTATTTT. V and J are TRBV20-1 and TRBJ2-3, with D possibly matching TRBD2 (5 bases). Germline V lookup: CDR1 DFQATT, CDR2 SNEGSKA (reference sequence). V was shortened by 5 bases and J by 6 bases, with 18 bases between the two germline ends. CDR3 size: 14 residues.